The clone carrying this T cell receptor beta chain was seen only a few times. The table came from immunoSEQ multiplex PCR; TCRdb's copy has only in-frame clones and leaves some out. The table shows under 400,000 clones, with 87% occurring only once. The CDR3 length is 15 residues. Germline V gene sequence: CDR1 MNHNY, CDR2 SVGAGI (reference sequence). The junction had 9 bases not matched to a gene; V was cut back by 6 bases and J by 5 bases. This sample is part of a study of blood T cell repertoires in COVID-19. This receptor was taken from a woman in her twenties or thirties with COVID-19, enrolled during active disease. The V call is TRBV6-6, the J call TRBJ2-2; 7 bases map to TRBD1. Specimen: peripheral blood. CDR3 sequence: CASRYTGVETGELFF. For the CDR3, the DNA is TGTGCCAGCAGATACACAGGGGTCGAGACCGGGGAGCTGTTTTTT.